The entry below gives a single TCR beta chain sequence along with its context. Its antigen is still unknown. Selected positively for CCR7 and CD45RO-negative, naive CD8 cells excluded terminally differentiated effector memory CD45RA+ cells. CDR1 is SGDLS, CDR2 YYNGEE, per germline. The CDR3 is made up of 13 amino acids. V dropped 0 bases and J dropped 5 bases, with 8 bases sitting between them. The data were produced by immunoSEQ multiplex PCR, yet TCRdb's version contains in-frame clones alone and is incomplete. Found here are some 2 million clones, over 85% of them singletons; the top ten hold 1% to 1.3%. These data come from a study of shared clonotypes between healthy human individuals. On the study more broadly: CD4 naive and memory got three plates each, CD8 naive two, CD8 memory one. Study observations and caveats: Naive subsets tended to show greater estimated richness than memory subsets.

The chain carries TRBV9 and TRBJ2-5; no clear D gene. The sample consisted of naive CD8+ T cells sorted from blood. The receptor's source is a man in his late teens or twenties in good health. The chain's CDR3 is CASSVVVGETQYF. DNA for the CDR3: TGTGCCAGCAGCGTAGTTGTAGGCGAGACCCAGTACTTC.